This T cell receptor beta chain was profiled in a study of cytomegalovirus exposure and HLA in healthy donors (dated by TCRdb to about 2017). In the study overall: According to an earlier analysis of around 600 of the donors, about 190 million T cells yielded 100 million or so unique TCR beta sequences and about 280 Gb of sequence data. Among the roughly 400 genotyped donors, 75% to 90% belonged to the genetic ancestry cluster associated with self-reported Caucasian donors. Rather than using new phenotypic data, the later analysis identified candidate immune exposures from TCR beta sequences and from how often those sequences occurred across donors. Five DR-DQ haplotypes were handled as single units for association and clustering, since linkage in the cohort was strong. On average, 235,054 unique TCR beta nucleotide sequences were sequenced per donor among about 400 genotyped donors of the cohort, with roughly 18% of those sequences being non-productive. An earlier analysis of more than 450 of the donors used high-throughput TCR beta sequencing to judge whether each TCR beta V gene segment behaved as functional or pseudogenic. Donor age, sex, ethnicity and CMV serostatus were compiled together with the repertoire data. An early release covering 500 to 750 HLA-typed donors comprised approximately 300 gigabases of sequencing data and about 90 million unique TCR sequences. The study aimed to test whether signatures of past pathogen exposure could be identified by cataloging public T cell receptors. Both class I and class II loci were covered by HLA typing, at four-digit resolution. A later analysis re-examined previously published TCR beta repertoires from just over 650 donors and added high-resolution HLA genotyping to investigate patterns of TCR occurrence. To predict cytomegalovirus infection status, the study brought together high-throughput TCR immunosequencing, statistical association of individual TCRs with disease status, and machine learning. The T cell repertoires of 550 to 850 subjects were profiled by immunosequencing and related to cytomegalovirus serostatus. A later genetic analysis took genome-wide SNP genotypes for 398 of the 666 donors and used that subset as a discovery cohort. All discovery cohort repertoires had been generated on a single sequencing platform. In addition to the first cohort of 500 to 850 subjects, a separate validation cohort of 120 different subjects was used. The number of typed donors differed by locus: about 629-630 for A, B, C, DRB1 and DQB1; approximately 520 for DQA1; around 580 for DPA1; and about 450 for DPB1.

In total, fewer than 750 healthy bone marrow donors made up the cohort. All cohort members were sampled while nominally healthy, although unrecorded immune exposures were likely present. The donor was CMV seronegative and was included in the group of about 350 seronegative cohort members. A peripheral blood sample was collected from each donor, and TCR beta sequencing was performed on peripheral blood mononuclear cells. Genomic DNA was extracted from the blood cell samples with the Qiagen DNeasy Blood Extraction Kit. The library relied on the immunoSEQ multiplex PCR assay. The multiplex PCR relied on a mix of 60 forward primers for TCR Vbeta segments and 13 reverse primers for TCR Jbeta segments. Amplification of the CDR3 region of rearranged TCR beta genes was performed with a multiplex PCR assay on genomic DNA. The amplified TCR beta libraries were sequenced on the Illumina HiSeq System as 87-base-pair reads. In the source study's methods: Across the 670 or so repertoires, a later analysis counted around 80 million unique TCR beta chains, 9.5 million to 12 million of which were shared by at least two donors. Raw reads were error-corrected and collapsed into unique sequences with a nearest-neighbor algorithm that merged closely related sequences to remove PCR and sequencing errors. CDR3 sequences were aligned to IMGT reference sequences to assign V, D and J gene segments. For a sequence to be retained, a match of at least six nucleotides to both a V gene segment and a J gene segment was required. A rearrangement counted as productive if the CDR3 had no stop codons and remained in frame with V and J, and every other rearrangement counted as non-productive. CDR3 was defined by IMGT convention, running from the second conserved V-encoded cysteine to the conserved J-encoded phenylalanine. In an earlier analysis of 550 to 650 of the donors, sequences lacking an unambiguous match to a single V gene segment were excluded. An earlier analysis of approximately 590 of the donors classified V segments as functional when productive rearrangements were above 56.7% and as segregating when the standard deviation between donors was above 5%. To diagnose cytomegalovirus status from the catalog of TCR beta chain sequences, a statistical classification framework was built. V and J gene assignment, in a later analysis, came from comparing TCR nucleotide sequences with IMGT/GENE-DB human TR gene sequences. A later analysis assigned CDR3 sequences and most-parsimonious VDJ recombination scenarios with the TCRdist pipeline. In a later analysis, each TCR beta chain was defined by its CDR3 amino acid sequence together with its V-gene family, and reads without a unique V-gene family were excluded. To address suspected cross-contamination and a sequencing artifact, a later analysis removed roughly 640 highly shared, low-generation-probability nucleotide sequences. In a later analysis, a clonal expansion index for each public chain was calculated from normalized within-repertoire ranks of inferred template counts. In a later analysis, generation probabilities were computed with a VDJ recombination model fitted to out-of-frame rearrangements, and the resulting probabilities were checked against IGoR. In a later analysis, hypergeometric tests were used to score TCR-TCR, TCR-HLA and TCR-CMV co-occurrence, with a repertoire-size bias correction applied to TCR pairs. False discovery rates were estimated in a later analysis by permuting HLA or CMV assignments 20 times. In a later analysis, co-occurring TCRs were grouped with DBSCAN, and TCRdist sequence similarity was added when clustering was performed within HLA-allele-positive subsets. Co-occurrence clustering excluded repertoires with fewer than 30,000 or more than 120,000 public chains, plus five with anomalous nucleotide sharing. The table was pulled from immuneACCESS by TCRdb, which kept in-frame rearrangements only. Such tables lose some clones; where checked, under half of the loss comes from unresolved V genes, and the rest has no known cause. V and J calls and clone size come straight from that table; D and trimming were deduced from the DNA. Here the sample has 100,000 to 150,000 clones; around 8.5% occur a single time. The ten largest clonotypes hold less than 7% of the sample.

As encoded in the germline V gene (reference sequence), CDR1 is GTSNPN while CDR2 is SVGIG. V is cut back by 3 bases and J by 3 bases, with 3 bases in the junction unmatched. Counted from cysteine to phenylalanine, this CDR3 has 13 amino acids. Just CDR3 DNA is preserved here, 39 bases in frame from base 1. Paper-wide results and their limitations: A further reported finding was that TCR beta sequences accurately predicted the HLA-A and HLA-B alleles for most subjects in the first cohort. In a later analysis, TCR association rates were found to vary across HLA loci, with the most associated TCRs seen for DRB1 alleles and the fewest for HLA-C alleles. In both the original and validation cohorts, the classifier was reported to diagnose cytomegalovirus status with high specificity and sensitivity. The only immune exposure information available for the cohort was CMV serostatus. Because counts were too low, seventeen rarely observed V segments, including chromosome 9 orphons, were left out of the earlier analysis of 587 of the donors. In a later analysis, most CMV-associated TCR beta chains were found to appear HLA-restricted, with HLA associations seemingly driven largely by CMV exposure. An association between a missense DCLRE1C variant and V-gene and J-gene trimming of TCR beta chains was found in a later genetic analysis and replicated in an independent cohort. In an earlier analysis of 587 of the donors, most TCR beta V segments appeared in productive rearrangements about 90% or about 30% of the time, broadly matching IMGT annotations. The presence/absence analyses assumed that sequencing depth was roughly uniform across donors, and that assumption may not be true. Correlated functional status among segregating V segments might be attributable to linkage disequilibrium, but an unknown experimental factor could not be ruled out. Across donors, most TCR sequences were observed very rarely, whereas some public TCRs were present in many individuals. The authors suggested that the approach could potentially be extended to other disease states and immunological phenotypes. In a later analysis, around 17,000 TCR beta sequences were associated with specific HLA alleles at a false discovery rate of 0.05. A few of the identified cytomegalovirus-associated TCR beta chains were confirmed in vitro to be specific for cytomegalovirus antigens. A later analysis reported that several top co-occurrence clusters appeared linked to parvovirus B19, influenza, CMV and Epstein-Barr virus. In a later analysis, HLA-associated TCR beta chains were found to be more clonally expanded and to have lower generation probabilities than equally common non-associated chains. When HLA alleles, especially DR and DQ, strongly co-occurred, attributing TCR associations to individual alleles was difficult. The study gave a list of 150 to 200 TCR beta chains associated with cytomegalovirus. Because HLA typing was unavailable for some donors at each locus, only the typed subset was used in association tests. Only TCR beta chains were sequenced in this cohort, and the absence of alpha or paired-chain data limited detectable features. The sequencing pipeline was judged likely to have produced a cluster of highly shared sequence variants as a technical artifact. Some IMGT-functional V segments, including TRBV6-2 and TRBV6-3, could not be distinguished by the 87-base-pair reads and were therefore excluded. A later genetic analysis reported fewer N-insertions in productive TCRs among donors in an Asian-associated ancestry cluster than the roughly 700-donor mean.

This clone was detected only a few times. Its antigen remains unidentified. Base qualities are missing; no much larger clone stands one base away. The rearranged chain carries TRBV30 and TRBJ1-1; 8 nucleotides in the junction match TRBD1. The specimen was PBMCs. This receptor was taken from a man aged 35 to 55 in good health and CMV-seronegative. The CDR3 corresponds to CAWRTGDDTEAFF. At the DNA level, the sequence is TGTGCCTGGAGGACAGGGGATGACACTGAAGCTTTCTTT. The CDR3 plus the reference TRBV30 and TRBJ1-1 genes for the other parts give the full variable domain: SQTIHQWPATLVQPVGSPLSLECTVEGTSNPNLYWYRQAAGRGLQLLFYSVGIGQISSEVPQNLSASRPQDRQFILSSKKLLLSDSGFYLCAWRTGDDTEAFFGQGTRLTVV.